This record concerns one T cell receptor beta chain sequence. A junction end diverges from the germline sequence, so it may reflect a read error. RNA transcripts yielded amplified TCR beta CDR3 regions. During a first-round RT-PCR of the TCR CDR3, the HTBI primer set was used. MiXCR, run by TCRdb on the multiplex PCR reads, gives a single entry per CDR3 protein. There are about 640,000 distinct CDR3 sequences in the sample; around 21% occur only once, and under 35% lies in the top ten. This CDR3 has 16 residues. CDR1 DFQATT and CDR2 SNEGSKA come from the germline V gene (reference sequence). The record originates from a study of T cells in Graves' hyperthyroidism and ophthalmopathy.

Sequencing was done on a sample of blood. The chain employs TRBV20-1 and TRBJ1-1; the D is unclear. The TCR originated in a man aged 25-40 years with Graves' ophthalmopathy. The CDR3 bases are TGCGGTGCTAGAGAGCCCCGGGGTAGTCCCGAAACTGAAGCTTTCTTT. Protein product: CGAREPRGSPETEAFF.